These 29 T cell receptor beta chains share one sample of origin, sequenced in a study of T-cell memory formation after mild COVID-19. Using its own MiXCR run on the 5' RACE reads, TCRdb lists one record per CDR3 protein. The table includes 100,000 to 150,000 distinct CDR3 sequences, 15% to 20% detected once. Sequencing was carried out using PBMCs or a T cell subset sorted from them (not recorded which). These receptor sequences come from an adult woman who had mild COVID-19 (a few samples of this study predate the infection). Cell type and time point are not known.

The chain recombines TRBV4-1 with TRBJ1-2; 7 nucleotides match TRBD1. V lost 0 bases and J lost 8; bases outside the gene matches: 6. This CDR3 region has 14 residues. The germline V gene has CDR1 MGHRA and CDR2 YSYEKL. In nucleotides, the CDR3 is TGCGCCAGCAGCCAAGAGGGGACAGCTTTCGGCTACACCTTC. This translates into CASSQEGTAFGYTF.

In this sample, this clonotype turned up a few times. The CDR3 is CASSQEDRVGYEQYF. The CDR3 bases are TGCGCCAGCAGCCAAGAAGACAGGGTAGGGTACGAGCAGTACTTC. The chain couples TRBV4-1 to TRBJ2-7; 7 bases align to TRBD1. CDR1 is MGHRA, CDR2 YSYEKL, per germline. The CDR3 contains 15 residues. The V segment lost 0 bases and the J segment 4 bases; nucleotides outside the gene matches: 6.

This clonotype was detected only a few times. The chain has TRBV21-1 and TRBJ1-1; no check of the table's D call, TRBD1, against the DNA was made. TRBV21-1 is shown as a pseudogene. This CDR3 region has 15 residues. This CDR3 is CASSEVGPRNTEAFF. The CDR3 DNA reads TGTGCCAGCAGCGAAGTCGGCCCCCGGAACACTGAAGCTTTCTTT.

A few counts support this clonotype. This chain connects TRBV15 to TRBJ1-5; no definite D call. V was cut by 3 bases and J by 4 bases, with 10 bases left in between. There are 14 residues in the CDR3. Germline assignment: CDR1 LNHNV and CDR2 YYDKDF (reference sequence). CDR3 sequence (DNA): TGTGCCACCAGCAGCCCGAACCCGAATCAGCCCCAGCATTTT. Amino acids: CATSSPNPNQPQHF.

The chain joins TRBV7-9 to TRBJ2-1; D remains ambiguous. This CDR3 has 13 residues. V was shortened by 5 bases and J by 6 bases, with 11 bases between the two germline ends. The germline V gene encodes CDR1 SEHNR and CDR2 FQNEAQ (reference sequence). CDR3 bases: TGTGCCAGCAGCGTTAGCCGAATCAATGAGCAGTTCTTC. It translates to CASSVSRINEQFF.

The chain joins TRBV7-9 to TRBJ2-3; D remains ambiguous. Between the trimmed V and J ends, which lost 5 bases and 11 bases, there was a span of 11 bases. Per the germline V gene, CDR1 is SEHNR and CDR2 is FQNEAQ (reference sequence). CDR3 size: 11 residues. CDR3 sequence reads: CASSPGPVQYF. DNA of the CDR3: TGTGCCAGCAGCCCCGGACCCGTGCAGTATTTT.

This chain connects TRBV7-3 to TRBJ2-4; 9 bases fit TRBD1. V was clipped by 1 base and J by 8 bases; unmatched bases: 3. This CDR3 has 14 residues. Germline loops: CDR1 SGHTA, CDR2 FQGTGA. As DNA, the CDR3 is TGTGCCAGCAGCTTAAGGGGACAGGGAGACATTCAGTACTTC. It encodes CASSLRGQGDIQYF.

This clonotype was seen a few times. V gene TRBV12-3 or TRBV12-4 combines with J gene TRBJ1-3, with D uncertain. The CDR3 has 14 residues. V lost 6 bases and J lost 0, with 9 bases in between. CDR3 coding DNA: TGTGCCAGCAGACGGGCCAACTCTGGAAACACCATATATTTT. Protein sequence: CASRRANSGNTIYF.

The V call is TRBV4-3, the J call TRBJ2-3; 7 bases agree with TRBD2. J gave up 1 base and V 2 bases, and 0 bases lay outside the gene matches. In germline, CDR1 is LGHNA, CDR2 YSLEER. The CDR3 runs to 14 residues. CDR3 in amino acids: CASSQLAGTDTQYF. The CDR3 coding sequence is TGCGCCAGCAGCCAACTAGCGGGCACAGATACGCAGTATTTT.

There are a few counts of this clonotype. The DNA of the CDR3 is TGTGCCAGTGGAATTGGGTACTCTGGGGCCAACGTCCTGACTTTC. Translation gives CASGIGYSGANVLTF. The rearrangement uses TRBV2 and TRBJ2-6; D ambiguous. V was trimmed by 9 bases and J by 0 bases, leaving 12 bases between them. Per the germline V gene, CDR1 is SNHLY and CDR2 is FYNNEI. CDR3 length: 15 residues.

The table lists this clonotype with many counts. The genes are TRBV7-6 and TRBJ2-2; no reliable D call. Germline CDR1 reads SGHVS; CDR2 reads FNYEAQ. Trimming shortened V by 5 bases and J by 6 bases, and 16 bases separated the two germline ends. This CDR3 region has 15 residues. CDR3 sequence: CASSLRRSAAGELFF. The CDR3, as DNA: TGTGCCAGCAGCCTAAGGAGATCTGCCGCCGGGGAGCTGTTTTTT.

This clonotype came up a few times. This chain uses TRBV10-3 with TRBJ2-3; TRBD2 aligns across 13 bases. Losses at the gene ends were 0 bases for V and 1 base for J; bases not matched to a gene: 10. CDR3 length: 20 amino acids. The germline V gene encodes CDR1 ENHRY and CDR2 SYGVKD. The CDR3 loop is CAISESPTSGGRSGTDTQYF. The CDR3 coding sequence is TGTGCCATCAGTGAGTCCCCGACTAGCGGGGGGCGGAGTGGCACAGATACGCAGTATTTT.

In DNA form, the CDR3 reads TGTGCCAGCAGCTTATGGACAGCTTCGAACACTGAAGCTTTCTTT. Translation: CASSLWTASNTEAFF. The chain combines TRBV7-2 with TRBJ1-1, with D perhaps TRBD1 (6 bases). Germline V gene data show CDR1 as SGHTA and CDR2 as FQGNSA. The CDR3 covers 15 residues. Trimming shortened V by 2 bases and J by 1 base, and 11 bases separated the two germline ends.

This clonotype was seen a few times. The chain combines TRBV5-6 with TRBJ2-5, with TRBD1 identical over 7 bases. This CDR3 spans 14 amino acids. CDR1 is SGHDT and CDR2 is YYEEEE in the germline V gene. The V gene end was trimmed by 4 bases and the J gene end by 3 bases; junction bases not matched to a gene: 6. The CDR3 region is CASSLIQGKETQYF. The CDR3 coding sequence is TGTGCCAGCAGCCTGATACAGGGGAAAGAGACCCAGTACTTC.

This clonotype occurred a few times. The DNA of the CDR3 is TGTGCCACCAGTGACAGGACGGGGAGCTCCTACAATGAGCAGTTCTTC. It specifies CATSDRTGSSYNEQFF. The chain has TRBV24-1 and TRBJ2-1; a possible D gene is TRBD2 (5 bases). V shed 4 bases and J shed 0 bases, with 12 bases lying between them. Germline V gives CDR1 KGHDR, CDR2 SFDVKD. This CDR3 region has 16 residues.

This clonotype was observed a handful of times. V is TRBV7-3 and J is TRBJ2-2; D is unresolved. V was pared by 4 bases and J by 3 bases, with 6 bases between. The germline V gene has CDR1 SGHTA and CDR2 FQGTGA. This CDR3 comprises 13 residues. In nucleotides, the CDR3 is TGTGCCAGCAGCTCAGATCACACCGGGGAGCTGTTTTTT. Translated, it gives CASSSDHTGELFF.

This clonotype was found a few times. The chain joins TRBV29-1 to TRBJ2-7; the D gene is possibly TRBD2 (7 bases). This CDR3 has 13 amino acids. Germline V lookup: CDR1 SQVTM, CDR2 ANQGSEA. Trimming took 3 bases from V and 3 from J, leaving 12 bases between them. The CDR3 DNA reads TGCAGCGTTGAGCGGGGGCGCGGCTACGAGCAGTACTTC. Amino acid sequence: CSVERGRGYEQYF.

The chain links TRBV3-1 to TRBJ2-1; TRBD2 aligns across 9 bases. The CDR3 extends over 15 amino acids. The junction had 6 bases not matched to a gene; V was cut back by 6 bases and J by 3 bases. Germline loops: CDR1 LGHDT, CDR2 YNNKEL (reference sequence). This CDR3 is CASSRLSGSYNEQFF. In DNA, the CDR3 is TGTGCCAGCAGTCGCCTTAGCGGGAGCTACAATGAGCAGTTCTTC.

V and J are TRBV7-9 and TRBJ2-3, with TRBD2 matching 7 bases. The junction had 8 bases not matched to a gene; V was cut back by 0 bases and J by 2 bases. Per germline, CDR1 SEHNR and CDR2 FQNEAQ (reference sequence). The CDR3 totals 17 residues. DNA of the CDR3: TGTGCCAGCAGCTTAGCTGAGGCTAGCGGATACACAGATACGCAGTATTTT. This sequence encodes CASSLAEASGYTDTQYF.

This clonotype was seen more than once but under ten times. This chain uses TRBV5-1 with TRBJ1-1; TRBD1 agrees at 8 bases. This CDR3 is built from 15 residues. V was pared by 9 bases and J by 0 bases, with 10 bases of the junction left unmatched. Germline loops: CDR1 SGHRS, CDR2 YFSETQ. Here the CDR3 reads CATTTGANMNTEAFF. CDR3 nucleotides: TGCGCCACCACGACAGGGGCTAACATGAACACTGAAGCTTTCTTT.

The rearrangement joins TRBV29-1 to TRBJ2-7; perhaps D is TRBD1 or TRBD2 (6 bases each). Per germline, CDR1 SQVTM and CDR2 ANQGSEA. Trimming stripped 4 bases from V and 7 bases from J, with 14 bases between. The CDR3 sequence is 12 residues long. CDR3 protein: CSVVETGGEQYF. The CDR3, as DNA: TGCAGCGTTGTTGAGACAGGAGGGGAGCAGTACTTC.

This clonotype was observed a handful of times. CDR3 amino acids: CASNEGWGTEAFF. In DNA form, the CDR3 reads TGCGCCAGCAATGAGGGTTGGGGCACTGAAGCTTTCTTT. The chain links TRBV5-1 to TRBJ1-1; D ambiguous. The length of the CDR3 is 13 residues. Germline assignment: CDR1 SGHRS and CDR2 YFSETQ. V lost 6 bases and J 4 bases, leaving 13 bases between the germline ends.

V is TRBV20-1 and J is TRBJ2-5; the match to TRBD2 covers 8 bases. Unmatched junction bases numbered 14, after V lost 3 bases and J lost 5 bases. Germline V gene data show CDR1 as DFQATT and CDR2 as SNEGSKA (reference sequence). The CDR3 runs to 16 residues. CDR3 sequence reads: CSASEGAGAPRETQYF. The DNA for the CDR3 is TGCAGTGCTAGCGAGGGAGCGGGAGCCCCTCGCGAGACCCAGTACTTC.

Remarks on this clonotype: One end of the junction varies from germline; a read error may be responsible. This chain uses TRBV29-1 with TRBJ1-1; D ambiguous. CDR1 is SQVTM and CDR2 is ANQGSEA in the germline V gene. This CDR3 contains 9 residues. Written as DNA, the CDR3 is TGCAGCCTCGGGCCTGACGCTTTCTTT. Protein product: CSLGPDAFF.

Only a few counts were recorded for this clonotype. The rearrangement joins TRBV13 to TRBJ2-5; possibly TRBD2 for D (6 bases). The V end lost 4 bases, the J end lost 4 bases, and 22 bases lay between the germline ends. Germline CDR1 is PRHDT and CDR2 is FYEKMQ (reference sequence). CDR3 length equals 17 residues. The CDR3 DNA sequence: TGTGCCAGCAGCTCCTCCCGGGGCGGGGTCGCTATAGAGACCCAGTACTTC. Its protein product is CASSSSRGGVAIETQYF.

In DNA, the CDR3 is TGCAGTGCTAGAGGAGGGATAGCGGGAGGTTCCAAAAACGAGCAGTACTTC. Encoded protein: CSARGGIAGGSKNEQYF. The chain combines TRBV20-1 with TRBJ2-7; 10 bases align to TRBD2. The junction had 14 bases not matched to a gene; V was cut back by 1 base and J by 5 bases. This CDR3 comprises 17 residues. CDR1 and CDR2 from the germline V gene are DFQATT and SNEGSKA (reference sequence).

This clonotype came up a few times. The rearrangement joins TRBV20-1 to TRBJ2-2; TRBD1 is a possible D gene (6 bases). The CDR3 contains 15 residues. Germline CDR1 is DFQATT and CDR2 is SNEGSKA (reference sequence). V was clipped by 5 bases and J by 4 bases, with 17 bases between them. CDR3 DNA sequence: TGCAGTGCTTCCTTTGGGGGCTCGGGCACCGGGGAGCTGTTTTTT. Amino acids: CSASFGGSGTGELFF.

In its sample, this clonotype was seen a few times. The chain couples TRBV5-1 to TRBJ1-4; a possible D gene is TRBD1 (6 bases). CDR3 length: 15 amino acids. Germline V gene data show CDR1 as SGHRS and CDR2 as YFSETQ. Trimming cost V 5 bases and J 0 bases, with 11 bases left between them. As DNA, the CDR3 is TGCGCCAGCAGATGGACAGCTGCAACTAATGAAAAACTGTTTTTT. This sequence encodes CASRWTAATNEKLFF. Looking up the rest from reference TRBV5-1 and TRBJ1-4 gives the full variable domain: KAGVTQTPRYLIKTRGQQVTLSCSPISGHRSVSWYQQTPGQGLQFLFEYFSETQRNKGNFPGRFSGRQFSNSRSEMNVSTLELGDSALYLCASRWTAATNEKLFFGSGTQLSVL.

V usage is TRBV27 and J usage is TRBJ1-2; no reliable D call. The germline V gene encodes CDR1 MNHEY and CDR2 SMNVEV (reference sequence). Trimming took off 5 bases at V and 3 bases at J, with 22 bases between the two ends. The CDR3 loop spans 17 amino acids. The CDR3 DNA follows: TGTGCCAGCAGTCCTCAGACAATGAGGGATCAATACTATGGCTACACCTTC. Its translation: CASSPQTMRDQYYGYTF.